The TCR beta chain described here comes from a study of T cell repertoires in cytomegalovirus infection. Points from the study as a whole: It was HLA-C-restricted CMV-specific TCR beta clonotypes that dominated the response ex vivo.

Trimming cost V 5 bases and J 6 bases, with 14 bases left between them. CDR3 size: 14 residues. Per the germline V gene, CDR1 is LNHNV and CDR2 is YYDKDF (reference sequence). In TCRdb, the reads were re-called with MiXCR into one record per CDR3 protein. In the table there are roughly 800,000 distinct CDR3 sequences, roughly 29% of which are singletons. Of note for this clonotype: Its antigen remains unidentified.

This TCR was recovered from a human donor in good health (CMV status not recorded). Some clones in this sample may be carry-over from other donors' samples. The chain recombines TRBV15 with TRBJ2-1, with D possibly TRBD2 on 5 matching bases. The specimen comprised cultured CD8+ T cells from PBMCs, sampled from culture after CMV antigen stimulation. CDR3 loop: CATSPDPGSNEQFF. In DNA, the CDR3 is TGTGCCACCAGCCCAGACCCGGGGAGCAATGAGCAGTTCTTC.